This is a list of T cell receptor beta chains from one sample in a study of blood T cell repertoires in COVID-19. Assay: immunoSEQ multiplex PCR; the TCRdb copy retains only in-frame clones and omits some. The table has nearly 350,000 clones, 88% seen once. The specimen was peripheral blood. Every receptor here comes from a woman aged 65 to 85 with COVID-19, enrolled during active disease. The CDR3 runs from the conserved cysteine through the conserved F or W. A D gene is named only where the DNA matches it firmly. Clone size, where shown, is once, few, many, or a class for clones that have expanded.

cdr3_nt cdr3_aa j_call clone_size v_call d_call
TGCGCCAGCACGGGACAGGGGGCGAGTGATACGCAGTATTTT CASTGQGASDTQYF TRBJ2-3 . TRBV5-1 TRBD1
TGTGCCAGCAGCCCCATCAAGCCCCTAGCCTCCTACGAGCAGTACTTC CASSPIKPLASYEQYF TRBJ2-7 . TRBV11-1 .
TGTGCCAGCTCACCCGTTCAGTCCACAGATACGCAGTATTTT CASSPVQSTDTQYF TRBJ2-3 . TRBV18 .
TGTGCCAGCAGCTACTCCCCTAGCGGGGGCCCTTACAATGAGCAGTTCTTC CASSYSPSGGPYNEQFF TRBJ2-1 . TRBV7-8 TRBD2
TGTGCCAGCAGCCACACGGGGGGCGAGCAGTACTTC CASSHTGGEQYF TRBJ2-7 . TRBV3-1/TRBV3-2 TRBD2
TGTGCCAGCAGCCAACAGGGTAACTATGGCTACACCTTC CASSQQGNYGYTF TRBJ1-2 . TRBV11-2 .
TGTGCCTGGAGCGAACAGGGTGGTAGTTCACCCCTCCACTTT CAWSEQGGSSPLHF TRBJ1-6 . TRBV30 .
TGCGCCAGCAGCGGGACAGGGGGCAACTGGTACTTC CASSGTGGNWYF TRBJ2-7 . TRBV5-1 TRBD1
TGTGCCTGGAGTGATAGGGGGCTCGACACAGATACGCAGTATTTT CAWSDRGLDTDTQYF TRBJ2-3 once TRBV30 TRBD1
TGTGCCAGCAGTGACCGAACCGACAGGGATTCACCCCTCCACTTT CASSDRTDRDSPLHF TRBJ1-6 once TRBV6-4 TRBD1
TGCGCCAGCAGCCAAGGCAGACAGGGCTACAATGAGCAGTTCTTC CASSQGRQGYNEQFF TRBJ2-1 . TRBV4-3 TRBD1
TGTGCCAGCAGTGAGTCTGGAGGGGCAGCCCCCTACGAGCAGTACTTC CASSESGGAAPYEQYF TRBJ2-7 many TRBV2 .
TGTGCCAGCAGCCAAGACGGGAGTGAAGAGACCCAGTACTTC CASSQDGSEETQYF TRBJ2-5 . TRBV3-1/TRBV3-2 .
TGTGCCAGCAGCAAGAGGGGGCAGGGGAGTGCGCCCCAGCATTTT CASSKRGQGSAPQHF TRBJ1-5 . TRBV21-1 .
TGTGCCAGCAGCATCACTAGCGGTTCCTACAATGAGCAGTTCTTC CASSITSGSYNEQFF TRBJ2-1 . TRBV6-5 TRBD2
TGTGCCAGCAGTTTAGGACTAGCGGGGGTATACAATGAGCAGTTCTTC CASSLGLAGVYNEQFF TRBJ2-1 . TRBV27 TRBD2
TGTGCCAGCAGTTTTAACTCTGGAAACACCATATATTTT CASSFNSGNTIYF TRBJ1-3 . TRBV12-3/TRBV12-4 .
TGTGCCAGCAGCGTTAGCTGGGGGGACGGGGTTTACGAGCAGTACTTC CASSVSWGDGVYEQYF TRBJ2-7 . TRBV5-8 .
TGTGCCAGCTCGGGGGGCAAAGGGAACACTGAAGCTTTCTTT CASSGGKGNTEAFF TRBJ1-1 . TRBV2 .
TGTGCCAGCAGCCAAGATTGGGGGGAGACCCCCAATGAGCAGTTCTTC CASSQDWGETPNEQFF TRBJ2-1 . TRBV3-1/TRBV3-2 .
TGTGCCAGCAGTTTCTGGGGCTCCGGGGCCAACGTCCTGACTTTC CASSFWGSGANVLTF TRBJ2-6 . TRBV6-5 .